One sample yielded the 20 T cell receptor beta chains listed below, sequenced in a study of blood T cell repertoires in COVID-19. Method: immunoSEQ multiplex PCR; TCRdb's copy keeps in-frame clones and lacks some. The table shows roughly 250,000 clones, with 90% occurring only once. The material sequenced was peripheral blood. Receptor source: a woman between 40 and 50 years old with acute or convalescent COVID-19.

This clone occurred once. The chain couples TRBV5-1 to TRBJ2-3; D is unresolved. The V end lost 2 bases, the J end lost 4 bases, and 11 bases lay between the germline ends. The CDR3 spans 14 residues. CDR1 is SGHRS and CDR2 is YFSETQ in the germline V gene. CDR3 region: CASSFKFAADTQYF. The CDR3 region has the DNA TGCGCCAGCAGCTTTAAGTTTGCAGCAGATACGCAGTATTTT.

This clone showed up just a few times. Additional DNA sequences in this sample encode the identical CDR3. The chain has TRBV7-9 and TRBJ1-1, with a tentative D call TRBD1 (5 bases). Germline V lookup: CDR1 SEHNR, CDR2 FQNEAQ (reference sequence). The CDR3 loop spans 13 amino acids. V lost 5 bases, J lost 1 base, and 8 bases lay in between. The CDR3 sequence: CASSLGQNTEAFF. In DNA form, the CDR3 reads TGTGCCAGCAGCCTCGGACAGAACACTGAAGCTTTCTTT.

This clone showed up just a few times. This chain uses TRBV6-5 with TRBJ1-1; D gene ambiguous. The V gene's germline CDR1 is MNHEY and CDR2 SVGAGI. Trimming pared 7 bases from V and 0 bases from J, leaving 12 bases between. CDR3 size: 14 residues. CDR3 region: CASNPGFVNTEAFF. CDR3 nucleotides: TGTGCCAGCAACCCGGGATTTGTGAACACTGAAGCTTTCTTT.

This sequence joins TRBV7-2 and TRBJ1-5; D is possibly TRBD1 (6 bases). V was clipped by 5 bases and J by 5 bases, with 10 bases between them. The CDR3 length is 13 residues. In germline, CDR1 is SGHTA, CDR2 FQGNSA. Here the CDR3 reads CASSPHRDQPQHF. Here the CDR3 DNA reads TGTGCCAGCAGCCCACACAGGGATCAGCCCCAGCATTTT. Full variable domain (remainder filled in from reference TRBV7-2 and TRBJ1-5): GAGVSQSPSNKVTEKGKDVELRCDPISGHTALYWYRQSLGQGLEFLIYFQGNSAPDKSGLPSDRFSAERTGGSVSTLTIQRTQQEDSAVYLCASSPHRDQPQHFGDGTRLSIL.

The chain joins TRBV27 to TRBJ1-6; no clear D gene. This CDR3 has 13 amino acids. V lost 8 bases and J lost 7, with 12 bases in between. From germline, CDR1 is MNHEY and CDR2 SMNVEV (reference sequence). CDR3 nucleotides: TGTGCCAGCTCCATCGGGATGAATTCACCCCTCCACTTT. This codes for CASSIGMNSPLHF.

The rearrangement uses TRBV6-5 and TRBJ1-6; 8 bases are a match to TRBD1. This CDR3 comprises 14 residues. In germline, CDR1 is MNHEY, CDR2 SVGAGI. Trimming cost V 5 bases and J 9 bases; bases outside gene matches: 6. For the CDR3, the DNA is TGTGCCAGCAGTCTAGACAGGGGAGGTTCACCCCTCCACTTT. Its protein product is CASSLDRGGSPLHF.

The chain couples TRBV30 to TRBJ1-5, with a tentative D call TRBD1 (5 bases). Trimming took 2 bases from V and 5 from J, leaving 13 bases between them. Germline-derived CDR1 and CDR2 are GTSNPN and SVGIG (reference sequence). The CDR3 is made up of 14 amino acids. DNA of the CDR3: TGTGCCTGGAGTAGAGGTTCGGGGGATCAGCCCCAGCATTTT. Its translation is CAWSRGSGDQPQHF.

J is TRBJ1-2 and V is TRBV6-2 or TRBV6-3; 7 bases are shared with TRBD1. The CDR3 sequence is 16 residues long. Looked up from germline, CDR1 is MNHEY and CDR2 is SVGEGT. V shed 6 bases, J shed 4 bases, and the junction held 14 bases outside the gene matches. The CDR3 DNA reads TGTGCCAGCAGCCCATCCCACTTGACAGGGACCTATGGCTACACCTTC. Its translation: CASSPSHLTGTYGYTF.

The rearrangement uses TRBV18 and TRBJ1-1, with D perhaps TRBD1 (6 bases). Germline CDR1 is KGHSH and CDR2 is LQKENI. The CDR3 consists of 17 residues. Trimming stripped 2 bases from V and 4 bases from J, with 20 bases between. CDR3 nucleotides: TGTGCCAGCTCACCAGAGGGGGTGGGGGGGACGAGCACTGAAGCTTTCTTT. Translating gives CASSPEGVGGTSTEAFF.

The V and J genes are TRBV29-1 and TRBJ1-4; possible D gene TRBD1, 6 bases. The V end was cut by 4 bases, the J end by 13 bases, with 19 bases between. Germline assignment: CDR1 SQVTM and CDR2 ANQGSEA. The CDR3 is made up of 13 amino acids. CDR3 DNA sequence: TGCAGCGTTGGGCAGGGGATGCCATCAAGACTGTTTTTT. As protein: CSVGQGMPSRLFF.

The chain combines TRBV30 with TRBJ1-1; TRBD1 is a possible D gene (5 bases). Trimming shortened V by 5 bases and J by 1 base, and 14 bases separated the two germline ends. Germline loops: CDR1 GTSNPN, CDR2 SVGIG (reference sequence). The CDR3 is 14 residues long. The CDR3 region has the DNA TGTGCCTGGCAAGCGCAGGGAAGGAACACTGAAGCTTTCTTT. It codes for CAWQAQGRNTEAFF.

This clone has more than one count but fewer than ten. V is TRBV9 and J is TRBJ2-3; 9 nucleotides agree with TRBD2. This CDR3 spans 16 amino acids. With V trimmed by 0 bases and J by 5 bases, 7 bases remained unmatched. From germline, CDR1 is SGDLS and CDR2 YYNGEE. CDR3 sequence reads: CASSVGSGGLKDTQYF. CDR3 DNA: TGTGCCAGCAGCGTAGGTAGCGGGGGCCTGAAAGATACGCAGTATTTT.

The V and J genes are TRBV2 and TRBJ2-5, with 8 bases identical to TRBD1. Germline V lookup: CDR1 SNHLY, CDR2 FYNNEI. The CDR3 is 14 residues long. The trim removed 8 bases at V and 2 bases at J, leaving 7 bases unmatched. CDR3 coding DNA: TGTGCCAGCCATATCACAGGGGGGCAAGAGACCCAGTACTTC. Its translation: CASHITGGQETQYF.

The chain combines TRBV2 with TRBJ2-1; TRBD1 matches at 9 bases. The CDR3 is made up of 14 amino acids. Germline V lookup: CDR1 SNHLY, CDR2 FYNNEI. With 1 base clipped from V and 8 bases from J, the junction kept 3 bases outside the gene matches. CDR3 in amino acids: CASSEGDREYEQFF. The CDR3 bases are TGTGCCAGCAGTGAAGGGGACAGGGAGTATGAGCAGTTCTTC.

The rearrangement links TRBV6-2 or TRBV6-3 to TRBJ2-3; no firm D call. Germline V gives CDR1 MNHEY, CDR2 SVGEGT. This CDR3 region has 12 residues. Trimming stripped 4 bases from V and 6 bases from J, with 8 bases between. This chain's CDR3 is CASSSPRDTQYF. CDR3 in DNA: TGTGCCAGCAGTTCTCCCCGGGATACGCAGTATTTT.

This sequence joins TRBV6-1 and TRBJ1-3, with D possibly matching TRBD1 (6 bases). Germline-derived CDR1 and CDR2 are MNHNS and SASEGT. V lost 1 base and J lost 2, with 9 bases in between. This CDR3 has 15 amino acids. CDR3 region: CASSEEGGAGNTIYF. CDR3 in DNA: TGTGCCAGCAGTGAAGAAGGGGGGGCTGGAAACACCATATATTTT.

A single count supports this clone. The chain couples TRBV6-5 to TRBJ1-2, with 7 positions matching TRBD1. Losses at the gene ends were 6 bases for V and 0 bases for J; bases not matched to a gene: 7. This CDR3 is built from 15 residues. The germline V gene encodes CDR1 MNHEY and CDR2 SVGAGI. The chain's CDR3 is CASSSHDRANYGYTF. The CDR3 coding sequence is TGTGCCAGCAGCAGCCACGACAGGGCTAACTATGGCTACACCTTC.

The chain is built from TRBV29-1 and TRBJ2-1, with 8 bases aligning to TRBD2. Germline CDR1 is SQVTM and CDR2 is ANQGSEA. This CDR3 has 14 amino acids. With 1 base clipped from V and 3 bases from J, the junction kept 2 bases outside the gene matches. The CDR3 loop reads CSVEGAGGYNEQFF. The CDR3 nucleotides read TGCAGCGTTGAAGGTGCGGGGGGCTACAATGAGCAGTTCTTC.

The rearrangement links TRBV20-1 to TRBJ2-5; D may be TRBD2 (5 bases). Trimming took 3 bases from V and 1 from J, leaving 12 bases between them. Germline CDR1 reads DFQATT; CDR2 reads SNEGSKA (reference sequence). The CDR3 contains 14 residues. CDR3 coding DNA: TGCAGTGCTAGTGGTGTGGGGAGCCAAGAGACCCAGTACTTC. This translates into CSASGVGSQETQYF.

The chain couples TRBV19 to TRBJ1-2; 7 nucleotides line up with TRBD1. J was trimmed by 10 bases and V by 3 bases; bases with no gene match: 11. Looked up from germline, CDR1 is LNHDA and CDR2 is SQIVND (reference sequence). The CDR3 covers 14 residues. The CDR3 region is CASSIKGAQWDYTF. The CDR3 DNA reads as TGTGCCAGTAGTATTAAGGGGGCGCAATGGGACTACACCTTC.